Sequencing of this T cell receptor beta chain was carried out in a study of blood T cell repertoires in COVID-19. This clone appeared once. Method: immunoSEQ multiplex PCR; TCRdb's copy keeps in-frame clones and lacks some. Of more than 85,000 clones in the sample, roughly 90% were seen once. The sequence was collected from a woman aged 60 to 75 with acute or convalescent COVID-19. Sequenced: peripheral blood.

CDR3 DNA: TGTGCCAGCAGCGTTGAATTGACAGCCGGGGAGCTGTTTTTT. Encoded protein: CASSVELTAGELFF. The rearrangement uses TRBV9 and TRBJ2-2, with D possibly TRBD1 on 5 matching bases. This CDR3 is 14 amino acids long. Per germline, CDR1 SGDLS and CDR2 YYNGEE. The V and J ends lost 2 bases and 6 bases respectively, with 11 bases between them.